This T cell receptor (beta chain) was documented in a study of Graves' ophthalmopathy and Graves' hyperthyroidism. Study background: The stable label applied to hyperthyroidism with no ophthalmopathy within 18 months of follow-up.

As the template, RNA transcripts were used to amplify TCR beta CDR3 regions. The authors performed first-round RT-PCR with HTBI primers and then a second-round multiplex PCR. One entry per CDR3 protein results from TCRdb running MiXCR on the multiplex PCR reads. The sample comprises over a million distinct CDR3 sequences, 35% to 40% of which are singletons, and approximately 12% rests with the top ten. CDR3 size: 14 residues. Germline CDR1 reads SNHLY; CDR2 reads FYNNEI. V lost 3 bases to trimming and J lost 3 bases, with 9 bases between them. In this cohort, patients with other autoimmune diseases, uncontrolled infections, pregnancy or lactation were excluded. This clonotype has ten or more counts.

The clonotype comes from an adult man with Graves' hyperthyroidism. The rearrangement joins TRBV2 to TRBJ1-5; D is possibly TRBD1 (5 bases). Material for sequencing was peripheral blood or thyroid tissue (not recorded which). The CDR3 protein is CASSDRVLNQPQHF. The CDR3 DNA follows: TGTGCCAGCAGTGACAGGGTCCTCAATCAGCCCCAGCATTTT. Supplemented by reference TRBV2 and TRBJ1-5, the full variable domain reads EPEVTQTPSHQVTQMGQEVILRCVPISNHLYFYWYRQILGQKVEFLVSFYNNEISEKSEIFDDQFSVERPDGSNFTLKIRSTKLEDSAMYFCASSDRVLNQPQHFGDGTRLSIL.